The 32 T cell receptor beta chains reported below all come from one sample, sequenced in a study of vaccination and CD4 T cells after COVID-19. The treatment here: approximately nine-day PBMC culture with coronavirus spike peptide pools or control peptides (ViraFEST assay). The Oncomine TCR Beta short-read assay was what sequenced the DNA obtained from cultured CD4+ T cells. TCRdb re-called the PCR reads through MiXCR, storing one row per CDR3 protein. The data hold some 14,000 distinct CDR3 sequences, with around two fifths observed a single time. The antigens these receptors bind are not known. Material: CD4+ T cells from blood, cultured in vitro. These receptors originate from a human donor who had recovered from COVID-19.

The chain is built from TRBV6-5 and TRBJ1-3; no definite D call. This CDR3 is 15 amino acids long. Germline CDR1 reads MNHEY; CDR2 reads SVGAGI. Trimming stripped 2 bases from V and 2 bases from J, with 10 bases between. CDR3 DNA: TGTGCCAGCAGTTACCGAGCAGGAGCTGGAAACACCATATATTTT. Protein: CASSYRAGAGNTIYF.

To note about this clonotype: Germline is not matched at one junction end, which may reflect a read error. This rearrangement joins TRBV2 to TRBJ2-3, with 7 bases lining up with TRBD2. Germline V lookup: CDR1 SNHLY, CDR2 FYNNEI. The CDR3 covers 13 residues. Here the CDR3 DNA reads TGTGCCAGCAATGAAGCGGGGACAGATACGCAGTATTTT. Protein: CASNEAGTDTQYF. The entire variable domain, with the rest obtained from reference TRBV2 and TRBJ2-3, is as follows: EPEVTQTPSHQVTQMGQEVILRCVPISNHLYFYWYRQILGQKVEFLVSFYNNEISEKSEIFDDQFSVERPDGSNFTLKIRSTKLEDSAMYFCASNEAGTDTQYFGPGTRLTVL.

This clonotype was counted a few times. This chain connects TRBV7-2 to TRBJ2-5, with D tentatively TRBD1 or TRBD2 (5 bases each). Trimming cost V 1 base and J 5 bases, with 8 bases left between them. Germline CDR1 and CDR2: SGHTA and FQGNSA. The CDR3 is 13 amino acids. The CDR3: CASSLGGRETQYF. The DNA of the CDR3 is TGTGCCAGCAGCTTAGGGGGACGGGAGACCCAGTACTTC.

V usage is TRBV24-1 and J usage is TRBJ1-1; no clear D. CDR1 and CDR2 from the germline V gene are KGHDR and SFDVKD. The CDR3 runs to 13 residues. Between the trimmed V and J ends, which lost 2 bases and 8 bases, there was a span of 11 bases. CDR3: CATSDSTIKEAFF. The CDR3 DNA sequence: TGTGCCACCAGTGATTCGACCATAAAGGAAGCTTTCTTT.

This chain connects TRBV2 to TRBJ1-6, with D unresolved. The CDR3 runs 14 residues. CDR1 SNHLY and CDR2 FYNNEI come from the germline V gene. V dropped 4 bases and J dropped 10 bases, with 14 bases sitting between them. Here the CDR3 reads CASSGFSDLSPLHF. Here the CDR3 DNA reads TGTGCCAGCAGTGGGTTCTCAGATCTCTCACCCCTCCACTTT.

The DNA of the CDR3 is TGTGCCAGTAGTATTAACGACAGGTTCACAGATACGCAGTATTTT. Translating it yields CASSINDRFTDTQYF. The chain uses TRBV19 and TRBJ2-3; a possible D gene is TRBD1 (6 bases). V was trimmed by 3 bases and J by 2 bases, leaving 12 bases between them. CDR1 is LNHDA and CDR2 is SQIVND in the germline V gene (reference sequence). The CDR3 extends over 15 amino acids. Full variable domain (missing parts from reference TRBV19 and TRBJ2-3): DGGITQSPKYLFRKEGQNVTLSCEQNLNHDAMYWYRQDPGQGLRLIYYSQIVNDFQKGDIAEGYSVSREKKESFPLTVTSAQKNPTAFYLCASSINDRFTDTQYFGPGTRLTVL.

In its sample, this clonotype was seen a few times. V usage is TRBV20-1 and J usage is TRBJ2-7; perhaps TRBD2 as D (6 bases). CDR1 and CDR2 (germline): DFQATT, SNEGSKA (reference sequence). V shed 6 bases and J shed 3 bases, with 27 bases lying between them. There are 17 residues in the CDR3. The CDR3 spells CSARQSGSRGNVYEQYF. CDR3 nucleotide sequence: TGCAGTGCCCGACAGTCAGGCTCCCGGGGGAACGTCTACGAGCAGTACTTC.

This clonotype was seen more than once but under ten times. The V gene is TRBV7-8, the J gene TRBJ2-3, with 12 bases aligning to TRBD2. CDR1 is SGHVS and CDR2 is FQNEAQ in the germline V gene. The J segment lost 1 base and the V segment lost 3 bases, leaving 2 bases of the junction unmatched. The CDR3 length is 16 residues. The CDR3: CASSFGLAGRTDTQYF. As DNA, the CDR3 is TGTGCCAGCAGCTTCGGACTAGCGGGGCGCACAGATACGCAGTATTTT.

This chain connects TRBV20-1 to TRBJ1-1; D gene uncertain. Germline assignment: CDR1 DFQATT and CDR2 SNEGSKA (reference sequence). The CDR3 has 14 amino acids. V was pared by 5 bases and J by 5 bases, with 18 bases between. The CDR3 region is CSAFRDPASTEAFF. The CDR3 nucleotides read TGCAGTGCTTTCCGGGATCCCGCCTCAACTGAAGCTTTCTTT.

This chain links TRBV5-1 with TRBJ2-1, with TRBD1 identical over 11 bases. Germline V gives CDR1 SGHRS, CDR2 YFSETQ. The length of the CDR3 is 14 residues. The J segment lost 6 bases and the V segment lost 4 bases, leaving 3 bases of the junction unmatched. CDR3 in amino acids: CASSPGTGGNEQFF. DNA of the CDR3: TGCGCCAGCAGCCCCGGGACAGGGGGCAATGAGCAGTTCTTC.

This clonotype was found a few times. The V call is TRBV7-8, the J call TRBJ2-3; D gene uncertain. Trimming took off 1 base at V and 5 bases at J, with 4 bases between the two ends. This CDR3 contains 12 residues. From germline, CDR1 is SGHVS and CDR2 FQNEAQ. In DNA form, the CDR3 reads TGTGCCAGCAGCTTAGGGCGAGATACGCAGTATTTT. Encoded protein: CASSLGRDTQYF.

The chain joins TRBV20-1 to TRBJ2-3; 7 positions agree with TRBD2. V was pared by 3 bases and J by 5 bases, with 11 bases of the junction left unmatched. This CDR3 comprises 15 residues. Germline lookup yields CDR1 DFQATT and CDR2 SNEGSKA (reference sequence). The DNA for the CDR3 is TGCAGTGCTAGGGGAAGCGCGGGGGTACGAGATACGCAGTATTTT. Translating gives CSARGSAGVRDTQYF.

The chain is built from TRBV10-1 and TRBJ2-5, with D possibly being TRBD1 or TRBD2 (5 bases each). Germline CDR1 WNHNN, CDR2 SYGVQD (reference sequence). This CDR3 is 13 amino acids long. Deletions cut 2 bases from V and 1 base from J, with 5 bases between. CDR3 sequence: CASSEGGQETQYF. In DNA form, the CDR3 reads TGCGCCAGCAGTGAGGGGGGCCAAGAGACCCAGTACTTC.

The chain joins TRBV10-3 to TRBJ2-5, with 12 bases lining up with TRBD1. This CDR3 region has 18 residues. Germline CDR1 reads ENHRY; CDR2 reads SYGVKD. V dropped 5 bases and J dropped 5; count of bases not matched to a gene: 15. CDR3 in amino acids: CAISQPRPGTGGRETQYF. For the CDR3, the DNA is TGTGCCATCAGTCAACCGCGACCCGGGACAGGGGGCAGGGAGACCCAGTACTTC.

CDR3 residues: CASSQQSTGSGFF. CDR3 bases: TGTGCCAGCAGCCAACAGTCCACAGGGTCGGGGTTCTTC. The chain is built from TRBV14 and TRBJ2-1, with D perhaps matching TRBD1 (6 bases). CDR3 size: 13 residues. Trimming took off 2 bases at V and 15 bases at J, with 17 bases between the two ends. Germline V gene sequence: CDR1 SGHDN, CDR2 FVKESK.

By frequency in the sample, this clonotype is medium-sized. The genes are TRBV30 and TRBJ1-2, with D uncertain. This CDR3 has 14 amino acids. CDR1 is GTSNPN, CDR2 SVGIG, per germline (reference sequence). Trimming pared 3 bases from V and 4 bases from J, leaving 15 bases between. In nucleotides, the CDR3 is TGTGCCTGGAGAACCGAAGGGAGGGCCTATGGCTACACCTTC. This gives the protein CAWRTEGRAYGYTF.

As for this clonotype: An end of the junction differs from the germline gene, which may be a read error. The chain is built from TRBV20-1 and TRBJ1-2; possible D gene TRBD1, 6 bases. In germline, CDR1 is DFQATT, CDR2 SNEGSKA (reference sequence). CDR3 length equals 14 residues. The CDR3 DNA sequence: TGCGGTGCTAAGGGCCTGACAGGATTAGGGGGCTACACCTTC. Amino acid sequence: CGAKGLTGLGGYTF.

V usage is TRBV20-1 and J usage is TRBJ2-5; D is ambiguous. The germline V and J ends were trimmed by 0 bases and 4 bases, with 3 bases remaining between them. CDR1 and CDR2 (germline): DFQATT, SNEGSKA (reference sequence). CDR3 length: 11 amino acids. The CDR3 DNA reads as TGCAGTGCTAGAGATAGAGAGACCCAGTACTTC. It specifies CSARDRETQYF.

The J gene is TRBJ1-1, the V gene TRBV18, with 7 bases lining up with TRBD1. The CDR3 sequence is 15 residues long. V gave up 2 bases and J gave up 0 bases; unmatched junction bases: 3. Germline V gives CDR1 KGHSH, CDR2 LQKENI. Here the CDR3 reads CASSPIGQVNTEAFF. The CDR3 DNA reads as TGTGCCAGCTCACCAATCGGACAGGTGAACACTGAAGCTTTCTTT.

This clonotype was recorded a few times. This rearrangement joins TRBV30 to TRBJ2-7; D gene ambiguous. The CDR3 consists of 13 residues. Per the germline V gene, CDR1 is GTSNPN and CDR2 is SVGIG (reference sequence). V gave up 0 bases and J gave up 5 bases, with 11 bases separating them. The CDR3 nucleotides are TGTGCCTGGAGTGTACAATTGGGCCACGAGCAGTACTTC. It encodes CAWSVQLGHEQYF.

Only a few counts were recorded for this clonotype. The chain couples TRBV5-4 to TRBJ2-7; tentatively, D is TRBD2 (5 bases). The CDR3 extends over 13 amino acids. Germline CDR1 reads SGHNT; CDR2 reads YYREEE (reference sequence). Trimming took 0 bases from V and 2 from J, leaving 6 bases between them. In nucleotides, the CDR3 is TGTGCCAGCAGCTTGGGAGGGCCCTACGAGCAGTACTTC. Its translation: CASSLGGPYEQYF.

This sequence joins TRBV19 and TRBJ2-2, with unresolved D. Germline V lookup: CDR1 LNHDA, CDR2 SQIVND (reference sequence). The V and J ends lost 11 bases and 5 bases respectively, with 15 bases between them. The CDR3 loop spans 13 amino acids. The CDR3 DNA sequence: TGTGCCGCTAAAGAGTATAGTACCGGGGAGCTGTTTTTT. Translation: CAAKEYSTGELFF.

This clonotype has only a few counts. The rearrangement uses TRBV12-3 or TRBV12-4 and TRBJ1-1; D perhaps matches TRBD1 (5 bases). The CDR3 is 13 amino acids. Deletions cut 6 bases from V and 0 bases from J, with 8 bases between. CDR3 region: CASSPGLNTEAFF. CDR3 DNA: TGTGCCAGCAGCCCAGGGCTGAACACTGAAGCTTTCTTT.

This clonotype appeared a few times. V usage is TRBV4-1 and J usage is TRBJ1-5; the D is unclear. This CDR3 has 16 amino acids. CDR1 is MGHRA and CDR2 is YSYEKL in the germline V gene. V was pared by 0 bases and J by 2 bases, with 11 bases between. The CDR3 region is CASSQDSGSGNQPQHF. For the CDR3, the DNA is TGCGCCAGCAGCCAAGATTCCGGGTCGGGCAATCAGCCCCAGCATTTT.

This clonotype appeared a few times. The chain links TRBV11-3 to TRBJ2-3; 13 bases map to TRBD2. CDR1 SGHNT and CDR2 YENEEA come from the germline V gene. This CDR3 has 15 amino acids. V was pared by 5 bases and J by 7 bases, with 6 bases of the junction left unmatched. CDR3 nucleotide sequence: TGTGCCAGCAGCCCAGGACTAGCGGGGGAGAATACGCAGTATTTT. Its protein is CASSPGLAGENTQYF.

This clonotype was seen a handful of times. The J gene is TRBJ1-3, the V gene TRBV20-1; D is uncertain. The CDR3 consists of 11 residues. V shed 3 bases and J shed 8 bases, with 8 bases lying between them. Germline values: CDR1 DFQATT, CDR2 SNEGSKA (reference sequence). The CDR3 sequence: CSARDGYTIYF. The CDR3 bases are TGCAGTGCTAGGGACGGATACACCATATATTTT.

This clonotype was counted a few times. The chain is built from TRBV20-1 and TRBJ1-2, with D perhaps matching TRBD1 (6 bases). From germline, CDR1 is DFQATT and CDR2 SNEGSKA (reference sequence). The CDR3 extends over 16 amino acids. The V and J ends lost 2 bases and 6 bases respectively, with 22 bases between them. The DNA of the CDR3 is TGCAGTGCTAGACCCGAACTTAGGGGGGGCAGCGATGGCTACACCTTC. Translated, it gives CSARPELRGGSDGYTF.

V usage is TRBV10-3 and J usage is TRBJ2-5; D is perhaps TRBD1 or TRBD2 (5 bases each). The germline V gene encodes CDR1 ENHRY and CDR2 SYGVKD. The CDR3 is 13 residues long. The V end was cut by 6 bases, the J end by 1 base, with 9 bases between. This chain's CDR3 is CAISRDPQETQYF. The CDR3 DNA reads TGTGCCATCAGCAGGGACCCCCAAGAGACCCAGTACTTC.

The chain combines TRBV4-3 with TRBJ1-2, with a weak D call TRBD1 (6 bases). Trimming took off 1 base at V and 2 bases at J, with 14 bases between the two ends. Germline V lookup: CDR1 LGHNA, CDR2 YSLEER. CDR3 length: 16 residues. The CDR3 here is CASSQGLGGFNYGYTF. CDR3 bases: TGCGCCAGCAGCCAAGGATTAGGGGGGTTCAACTATGGCTACACCTTC.

The chain links TRBV19 to TRBJ1-5; D perhaps matches TRBD1 (6 bases). This CDR3 is 16 amino acids long. The germline CDR1 and CDR2 sequences are LNHDA and SQIVND (reference sequence). With 4 bases removed from V and 1 base from J, the gap between germline ends came to 14 bases. The CDR3: CASSTRQAESNQPQHF. The DNA for the CDR3 is TGTGCCAGTAGTACTCGACAGGCAGAGAGCAATCAGCCCCAGCATTTT.

This chain joins TRBV29-1 and TRBJ1-2, with D possibly TRBD1 on 5 matching bases. The V and J ends lost 0 bases and 7 bases respectively, with 12 bases between them. This CDR3 comprises 13 residues. Germline CDR1 is SQVTM and CDR2 is ANQGSEA. CDR3 residues: CSVEEPGAGGYTF. CDR3 nucleotide sequence: TGCAGCGTTGAAGAGCCCGGGGCCGGTGGCTACACCTTC.

This clonotype was picked up a small number of times. The chain employs TRBV20-1 and TRBJ1-2; 9 bases are a match to TRBD1. The CDR3 is made up of 15 amino acids. CDR1 is DFQATT and CDR2 is SNEGSKA in the germline V gene (reference sequence). J gave up 8 bases and V 1 base, and 11 bases lay outside the gene matches. CDR3 DNA: TGCAGTGCTAGAGTCCCGGGACAGGGAAGAGGAGGCTACACCTTC. Amino acids: CSARVPGQGRGGYTF.